This T cell receptor (beta chain) was documented in a study of blood T cell repertoires in COVID-19. Across the whole study: Acute-phase and convalescent COVID-19 samples originated in the United States, Italy and Spain.

Those enrolled in Seattle joined during active infection and were followed longitudinally afterward. The table came from immunoSEQ multiplex PCR; TCRdb's copy has only in-frame clones and leaves some out. The table lists around 370,000 clones, 85% to 90% of them singletons. Trimming took 0 bases from V and 0 from J, leaving 9 bases between them. Germline V gene data show CDR1 as MGHRA and CDR2 as YSYEKL. The CDR3 contains 16 residues. The chain links TRBV4-1 to TRBJ1-3, with D unclear. The receptor was derived from a woman aged 45-59 years with COVID-19, enrolled during active disease. The source material was peripheral blood. The CDR3 is CASSQDWTNSGNTIYF. CDR3 DNA: TGCGCCAGCAGCCAAGACTGGACTAACTCTGGAAACACCATATATTTT.